Presented here are 17 T cell receptor beta chains from one specimen sequenced in a study of cytomegalovirus exposure and HLA in healthy donors. It was with 60 Vbeta and 13 Jbeta primers that the PCR ran. Method: immunoSEQ multiplex PCR; TCRdb's copy keeps in-frame clones and lacks some. This table holds about 190,000 clones, 12% found once. Material: PBMCs. These receptors all stem from a middle-aged man in good health and CMV-seropositive.

This clone was detected a few times. The genes are TRBV19 and TRBJ2-3, with 9 bases aligning to TRBD2. This CDR3 is 17 amino acids long. The germline V gene has CDR1 LNHDA and CDR2 SQIVND (reference sequence). The J segment lost 1 base and the V segment lost 5 bases, leaving 10 bases of the junction unmatched. CDR3 nucleotides: TGTGCCAGTAGTCGAGCGGCGGGGGGGCGGGGCACAGATACGCAGTATTTT. It is translated as CASSRAAGGRGTDTQYF.

This clone was counted a few times. The CDR3 DNA reads TGCGCCAGCAGCTTGGACGGGACAGGGTTTTATGGCTACACCTTC. Protein product: CASSLDGTGFYGYTF. V and J are TRBV5-1 and TRBJ1-2; 9 nucleotides align to TRBD1. The CDR3 length is 15 residues. In germline, CDR1 is SGHRS, CDR2 YFSETQ. The V and J ends lost 0 bases and 5 bases, in that order; junction bases with no gene match: 5.

This clone showed up just a few times. J is TRBJ2-7 and V is TRBV10-3, with D perhaps TRBD2 (6 bases). V lost 1 base, J lost 7 bases, and 11 bases lay in between. The CDR3 has 13 amino acids. Germline V lookup: CDR1 ENHRY, CDR2 SYGVKD. Here the CDR3 DNA reads TGTGCCATCAGTGAGTTCGAGGGGAGGGAGCAGTACTTC. Protein sequence: CAISEFEGREQYF.

V and J are TRBV27 and TRBJ1-2; 9 nucleotides align to TRBD1. The ends lost 5 bases at V and 7 bases at J; junction bases unmatched: 14. Germline CDR1 MNHEY, CDR2 SMNVEV (reference sequence). This CDR3 has 16 residues. CDR3 in DNA: TGTGCCAGCAGTGTGAACCCCGGGACAGGGTCGGGTGGCTACACCTTC. This gives the protein CASSVNPGTGSGGYTF.

The chain links TRBV28 to TRBJ1-1; D call uncertain. The germline V gene encodes CDR1 MDHEN and CDR2 SYDVKM. This CDR3 region has 15 residues. The germline V and J ends were trimmed by 4 bases and 1 base, with 13 bases remaining between them. CDR3 in amino acids: CASSSPPRGNTEAFF. CDR3 coding DNA: TGTGCCAGCAGTTCTCCCCCACGGGGGAACACTGAAGCTTTCTTT.

The DNA for the CDR3 is TGTGCCAGTTCCCGCGACAGGGGGACTGAAAAACTGTTTTTT. It codes for CASSRDRGTEKLFF. This chain links TRBV27 with TRBJ1-4; 9 bases are a match to TRBD1. Germline values: CDR1 MNHEY, CDR2 SMNVEV (reference sequence). With 9 bases clipped from V and 7 bases from J, the junction kept 9 bases outside the gene matches. This CDR3 has 14 amino acids.

The table lists this clone with a few counts. This chain joins TRBV5-6 and TRBJ1-1, with a possible D match to TRBD1 (6 bases). The V gene's germline CDR1 is SGHDT and CDR2 YYEEEE. The CDR3 has 15 amino acids. Trimming pared 4 bases from V and 0 bases from J, leaving 13 bases between. In nucleotides, the CDR3 is TGTGCCAGCAGCGTACCGGGACAAATGAACACTGAAGCTTTCTTT. Amino acids: CASSVPGQMNTEAFF.

The rearrangement joins TRBV9 to TRBJ1-2; D gene unclear. Germline CDR1 and CDR2: SGDLS and YYNGEE. The germline V and J ends were trimmed by 2 bases and 2 bases, with 10 bases remaining between them. The CDR3 contains 14 residues. CDR3 in amino acids: CASSVEVSNYGYTF. Written as DNA, the CDR3 is TGTGCCAGCAGCGTGGAGGTTTCAAACTATGGCTACACCTTC.

The chain joins TRBV27 to TRBJ1-6, with 10 positions matching TRBD1. This CDR3 is built from 15 residues. V trimming: 6 bases; J trimming: 10 bases; junction bases outside the gene matches: 9. Germline V gene data show CDR1 as MNHEY and CDR2 as SMNVEV (reference sequence). This CDR3 reads CASRPSTGGQSPLHF. CDR3 DNA: TGTGCCAGCAGGCCCTCGACAGGGGGCCAATCACCCCTCCACTTT.

J is TRBJ2-3 and V is TRBV4-2, with 9 bases fitting TRBD2. CDR1 is LGHNA and CDR2 is YNFKEQ in the germline V gene. Unmatched junction bases numbered 7, after V lost 6 bases and J lost 3 bases. The CDR3 is 15 amino acids. CDR3: CASRSRAGGTDTQYF. In DNA, the CDR3 is TGTGCCAGCAGGTCCAGGGCGGGGGGGACAGATACGCAGTATTTT.

This clone was found once. The rearrangement links TRBV6-5 to TRBJ1-2; D not certain. Trimming stripped 2 bases from V and 2 bases from J, with 12 bases between. The germline V gene has CDR1 MNHEY and CDR2 SVGAGI. The CDR3 runs 15 residues. This chain's CDR3 is CASSYAQQSNYGYTF. CDR3 DNA sequence: TGTGCCAGCAGTTACGCGCAACAGAGCAACTATGGCTACACCTTC.

The V call is TRBV11-3, the J call TRBJ2-3; 12 bases are a match to TRBD2. The CDR3 loop spans 15 amino acids. Looked up from germline, CDR1 is SGHNT and CDR2 is YENEEA. After removal of 5 bases from V and 5 bases from J, the junction contained 5 bases not matched to a gene. The CDR3 sequence: CASSPWTSGEDTQYF. CDR3 DNA: TGTGCCAGCAGCCCCTGGACTAGCGGGGAAGATACGCAGTATTTT.

This clone has more than one count but fewer than ten. J is TRBJ1-5 and V is TRBV19, with 9 bases matching TRBD1. Germline-derived CDR1 and CDR2 are LNHDA and SQIVND (reference sequence). After removal of 8 bases from V and 4 bases from J, the junction contained 6 bases not matched to a gene. CDR3 size: 14 residues. The CDR3, as DNA: TGTGCCAGTCGGGGGACAGGGTTGAATCAGCCCCAGCATTTT. Residues: CASRGTGLNQPQHF.

This chain connects TRBV7-6 to TRBJ1-1; no clear D gene. V was trimmed by 1 base and J by 10 bases, leaving 16 bases between them. Per the germline V gene, CDR1 is SGHVS and CDR2 is FNYEAQ. CDR3 length equals 14 residues. DNA for the CDR3: TGTGCCAGCAGCTTAGGAACGGACCCGGGAGGAGCTTTCTTT. Amino acid sequence: CASSLGTDPGGAFF.

In its sample, this clone was seen a few times. This chain connects TRBV6-1 to TRBJ1-5; TRBD1 matches at 7 bases. CDR1 and CDR2 (germline): MNHNS, SASEGT. J gave up 1 base and V 5 bases, and 2 bases lay outside the gene matches. This CDR3 contains 14 residues. CDR3 sequence: CASSRTGSNQPQHF. CDR3 coding DNA: TGTGCCAGCAGTAGGACAGGAAGCAATCAGCCCCAGCATTTT.

The V and J genes are TRBV5-5 and TRBJ1-2; 7 bases map to TRBD1. The germline V gene encodes CDR1 SGHKS and CDR2 YYEKEE (reference sequence). The length of the CDR3 is 15 residues. The V and J ends lost 3 bases and 0 bases, in that order; junction bases with no gene match: 5. In DNA form, the CDR3 reads TGTGCCAGCAGCTCCCGGGACAGAGCTAACTATGGCTACACCTTC. Translating it yields CASSSRDRANYGYTF. Full variable domain (outside the CDR3, taken from reference TRBV5-5 and TRBJ1-2): DAGVTQSPTHLIKTRGQQVTLRCSPISGHKSVSWYQQVLGQGPQFIFQYYEKEERGRGNFPDRFSARQFPNYSSELNVNALLLGDSALYLCASSSRDRANYGYTFGSGTRLTVV.

The chain has TRBV19 and TRBJ1-5; 10 positions agree with TRBD1. The V and J ends lost 6 bases and 2 bases, in that order; junction bases with no gene match: 4. This CDR3 contains 15 residues. The germline V gene has CDR1 LNHDA and CDR2 SQIVND (reference sequence). CDR3 region: CASRGQGEGNQPQHF. For the CDR3, the DNA is TGTGCCAGTAGAGGACAGGGGGAGGGCAATCAGCCCCAGCATTTT.